These 28 T cell receptor beta chains share one sample of origin, sequenced in a study of cytomegalovirus exposure and HLA in healthy donors (dated by TCRdb to about 2017). Library creation used the immunoSEQ multiplex PCR assay. For the multiplex PCR, a mixture combining 60 forward primers for TCR Vbeta segments and 13 reverse primers for TCR Jbeta segments was used. Entries here come from immuneACCESS through TCRdb and include only in-frame sequences with V and J called. Some clones fail to appear in such tables; in the studies checked, an unresolved V gene covers under half of the shortfall, and the cause of the remainder is unknown. Within this sample are over 55,000 clones, with less than 85% of them counted one time only. The top ten constitute around 9.7% of the sample. Input material: PBMCs. Every receptor here comes from a woman aged 50 to 60 in good health and CMV-seropositive.

Concerning this clone: The conserved phenylalanine or tryptophan is not found at the CDR3 terminus, so this likely reflects a read error. V gene TRBV2 combines with J gene TRBJ1-2; unclear D gene. Trimming shortened V by 4 bases and J by 8 bases, and 11 bases separated the two germline ends. In germline, CDR1 is SNHLY, CDR2 FYNNEI. The CDR3 runs to 12 residues. CDR3 sequence: CASSGAEEGYTL. DNA for the CDR3: TGTGCCAGCAGTGGGGCCGAGGAGGGCTACACCCTC.

The V call is TRBV6-6, the J call TRBJ1-5, with TRBD1 identical over 9 bases. The CDR3 loop spans 15 amino acids. V was clipped by 5 bases and J by 4 bases; unmatched bases: 6. The V gene's germline CDR1 is MNHNY and CDR2 SVGAGI (reference sequence). This CDR3 is CASSQDRGGNQPQHF. In DNA, the CDR3 is TGTGCCAGCAGTCAGGACAGGGGAGGGAATCAGCCCCAGCATTTT.

This chain uses TRBV5-1 with TRBJ2-3, with 10 bases aligning to TRBD2. After removal of 4 bases from V and 7 bases from J, the junction contained 9 bases not matched to a gene. Germline CDR1 SGHRS, CDR2 YFSETQ. The CDR3 loop spans 15 amino acids. The CDR3: CASSAAERGGHTQYF. Written as DNA, the CDR3 is TGCGCCAGCAGCGCCGCTGAGCGGGGGGGACATACGCAGTATTTT.

The chain employs TRBV6-6 and TRBJ1-2, with D maybe TRBD1 (5 bases). The CDR3 is 13 residues long. The V gene lost 10 bases and the J gene lost 0 bases, with 12 bases spanning the gap. CDR1 MNHNY and CDR2 SVGAGI come from the germline V gene (reference sequence). The CDR3 bases are TGTGCCACGCGCTCGGGGGCTAACTATGGCTACACCTTC. This encodes CATRSGANYGYTF.

V and J are TRBV27 and TRBJ2-1, with D perhaps TRBD2 (5 bases). V lost 2 bases to trimming and J lost 9 bases, with 17 bases between them. The V gene's germline CDR1 is MNHEY and CDR2 SMNVEV (reference sequence). The CDR3 sequence is 15 residues long. The CDR3 is CASSLAGITMGEQFF. Here the CDR3 DNA reads TGTGCCAGCAGTTTAGCGGGTATTACCATGGGTGAGCAGTTCTTC.

This clone was counted a single time. J is TRBJ1-1 and V is TRBV29-1; 8 positions agree with TRBD1. The CDR3 runs to 12 residues. The J segment lost 3 bases and the V segment lost 4 bases, leaving 1 base of the junction unmatched. CDR1 is SQVTM and CDR2 is ANQGSEA in the germline V gene. CDR3 in amino acids: CSVGGQDTEAFF. CDR3 in DNA: TGCAGCGTTGGGGGACAGGACACTGAAGCTTTCTTT.

This clone was seen more than once but under ten times. The chain joins TRBV18 to TRBJ2-2; 7 nucleotides agree with TRBD1. Losses at the gene ends were 4 bases for V and 6 bases for J; bases not matched to a gene: 14. The CDR3 has 17 residues. Germline lookup yields CDR1 KGHSH and CDR2 LQKENI. The CDR3 DNA reads TGTGCCAGCTCACAGGCTAACCGGGACAGTAGAGCCGGGGAGCTGTTTTTT. Translating gives CASSQANRDSRAGELFF.

The V and J genes are TRBV18 and TRBJ1-2; a possible D gene is TRBD1 (6 bases). V was clipped by 2 bases and J by 8 bases, with 15 bases between them. In germline, CDR1 is KGHSH, CDR2 LQKENI. The length of the CDR3 is 14 residues. The CDR3 nucleotides are TGTGCCAGCTCACCAACCGGACAGCCACAGGGCTACACCTTC. Its translation: CASSPTGQPQGYTF.

This clone was detected only a few times. This rearrangement joins TRBV14 to TRBJ1-6; the D is unclear. V lost 3 bases and J lost 0, with 6 bases in between. CDR3 size: 15 residues. Looked up from germline, CDR1 is SGHDN and CDR2 is FVKESK. Here the CDR3 reads CASSHRSSYNSPLHF. The DNA of the CDR3 is TGTGCCAGCAGCCATAGGAGCTCCTATAATTCACCCCTCCACTTT.

The chain uses TRBV2 and TRBJ1-1; 8 bases line up with TRBD1. This CDR3 is built from 15 residues. CDR1 and CDR2 from the germline V gene are SNHLY and FYNNEI. After removal of 5 bases from V and 4 bases from J, the junction contained 9 bases not matched to a gene. CDR3 nucleotides: TGTGCCAGCAGTCCGGACAGGGCCATCGTCACTGAAGCTTTCTTT. Protein: CASSPDRAIVTEAFF.

The chain carries TRBV15 and TRBJ2-7, with D possibly TRBD1 on 6 matching bases. V was cut by 1 base and J by 2 bases, with 12 bases left in between. Looked up from germline, CDR1 is LNHNV and CDR2 is YYDKDF (reference sequence). The CDR3 extends over 15 amino acids. DNA of the CDR3: TGTGCCACCAGCAGAGGGACAGCCAAGCCCTACGAGCAGTACTTC. Protein: CATSRGTAKPYEQYF.

The chain recombines TRBV6-1 with TRBJ1-2; unclear D gene. The germline V gene has CDR1 MNHNS and CDR2 SASEGT. CDR3 length: 14 residues. Trimming took 7 bases from V and 0 from J, leaving 12 bases between them. Here the CDR3 DNA reads TGTGCCAGCAAAAGGTTTGGAGCTAACTATGGCTACACCTTC. The encoded protein is CASKRFGANYGYTF.

As for this clone: In the same sample, other DNA sequences code for this CDR3. The genes are TRBV6-5 and TRBJ1-5; 8 bases are shared with TRBD1. Germline CDR1 reads MNHEY; CDR2 reads SVGAGI. Losses at the gene ends were 4 bases for V and 1 base for J; bases not matched to a gene: 3. The CDR3 is 15 amino acids. The CDR3 DNA reads TGTGCCAGCAGTTCCCGACAGGGGAGCAATCAGCCCCAGCATTTT. This sequence encodes CASSSRQGSNQPQHF.

The chain couples TRBV10-2 to TRBJ1-5; 7 bases map to TRBD1. The V gene end was trimmed by 3 bases and the J gene end by 7 bases; junction bases not matched to a gene: 6. The CDR3 spans 14 residues. The germline V gene encodes CDR1 WSHSY and CDR2 SAAADI. CDR3 in DNA: TGCGCCAGCAGTGAAGGGGGCGCGGGCCAGCCCCAGCATTTT. Translating it yields CASSEGGAGQPQHF.

The rearrangement uses TRBV15 and TRBJ2-1, with no clear D. The CDR3 runs to 14 residues. V was clipped by 0 bases and J by 5 bases, with 8 bases between them. Germline V gene lookup returns CDR1 LNHNV and CDR2 YYDKDF (reference sequence). The CDR3 DNA is TGTGCCACCAGCAGAGATCCGAGCGACAATGAGCAGTTCTTC. Encoded protein: CATSRDPSDNEQFF.

V is TRBV7-6 and J is TRBJ1-2; no firm D call. Germline values: CDR1 SGHVS, CDR2 FNYEAQ. V was cut by 3 bases and J by 6 bases, with 17 bases left in between. This CDR3 is built from 15 residues. The CDR3 DNA is TGTGCCAGCAGCTTGAGTTCCGGGAGTAGGGATGGCTACACCTTC. This codes for CASSLSSGSRDGYTF.

The gene calls are TRBV2 and TRBJ1-5, with D hard to call. The germline V and J ends were trimmed by 3 bases and 5 bases, with 8 bases remaining between them. The CDR3 runs 13 residues. The germline gives CDR1 SNHLY, CDR2 FYNNEI. DNA for the CDR3: TGTGCCAGCAGTGAGAGGGAGTATCAGCCCCAGCATTTT. Translating it yields CASSEREYQPQHF.

The chain is built from TRBV15 and TRBJ1-1; 9 bases match TRBD1. The CDR3 is 14 residues long. In germline, CDR1 is LNHNV, CDR2 YYDKDF (reference sequence). J lost 6 bases, V lost 4 bases, and 6 bases had no gene match. CDR3 in amino acids: CATSIDRGAAEAFF. CDR3 in DNA: TGTGCCACCAGCATAGACAGGGGGGCCGCTGAAGCTTTCTTT.

The chain carries TRBV2 and TRBJ2-1; possibly TRBD2 for D (6 bases). This CDR3 spans 15 amino acids. The germline gives CDR1 SNHLY, CDR2 FYNNEI. V lost 6 bases and J lost 4, with 16 bases in between. The CDR3 DNA is TGTGCCAGCAGCGTAGGTGCGGGAAGATACAATGAGCAGTTCTTC. Protein product: CASSVGAGRYNEQFF.

The rearrangement links TRBV19 to TRBJ2-7; TRBD1 matches 9 bases. V trimming: 3 bases; J trimming: 4 bases; junction bases outside the gene matches: 4. The CDR3 spans 14 residues. The germline V gene encodes CDR1 LNHDA and CDR2 SQIVND (reference sequence). The CDR3 spells CASSMRGQGYEQYF. DNA of the CDR3: TGTGCCAGTAGTATGCGGGGACAGGGTTACGAGCAGTACTTC.

The genes are TRBV30 and TRBJ1-1, with D perhaps matching TRBD1 (6 bases). CDR1 is GTSNPN and CDR2 is SVGIG in the germline V gene (reference sequence). There are 13 residues in the CDR3. Trimming removed 4 bases at V and 1 base at J, with 10 bases between. CDR3 amino acids: CAWTRQANTEAFF. For the CDR3, the DNA is TGTGCCTGGACCAGACAGGCGAACACTGAAGCTTTCTTT.

This CDR3 reads CASRSHPGLDNEQFF. The CDR3 DNA sequence: TGCGCCAGCAGGTCGCACCCGGGACTCGACAATGAGCAGTTCTTC. J is TRBJ2-1 and V is TRBV5-1, with D possibly TRBD2 on 6 matching bases. There are 15 residues in the CDR3. Germline V CDR1 and CDR2: SGHRS, YFSETQ. V dropped 5 bases and J dropped 5 bases, with 17 bases sitting between them. Drawing the rest from reference TRBV5-1 and TRBJ2-1, the complete variable domain is KAGVTQTPRYLIKTRGQQVTLSCSPISGHRSVSWYQQTPGQGLQFLFEYFSETQRNKGNFPGRFSGRQFSNSRSEMNVSTLELGDSALYLCASRSHPGLDNEQFFGPGTRLTVL.

This rearrangement joins TRBV5-1 to TRBJ1-2, with 8 bases that match TRBD1. This CDR3 region has 13 residues. CDR1 and CDR2 from the germline V gene are SGHRS and YFSETQ. The trim removed 2 bases at V and 6 bases at J, leaving 3 bases unmatched. In DNA, the CDR3 is TGCGCCAGCAGCTTTCAGGGGGCAAATGGCTACACCTTC. Its translation: CASSFQGANGYTF.

This sequence joins TRBV19 and TRBJ2-7; D is uncertain. The CDR3 is 13 amino acids. Deletions cut 5 bases from V and 4 bases from J, with 12 bases between. Germline V lookup: CDR1 LNHDA, CDR2 SQIVND (reference sequence). As DNA, the CDR3 is TGTGCCAGTAGTGCCTCGAGCCCATACGAGCAGTACTTC. It encodes CASSASSPYEQYF.

The chain combines TRBV2 with TRBJ2-7; TRBD1 is a possible D gene (6 bases). The length of the CDR3 is 13 residues. Germline V CDR1 and CDR2: SNHLY, FYNNEI. Deletions cut 4 bases from V and 4 bases from J, with 11 bases between. CDR3 sequence (DNA): TGTGCCAGCAGTGGTAACAGGGTGTACGAGCAGTACTTC. Encoded protein: CASSGNRVYEQYF.

This sequence joins TRBV6-1 and TRBJ2-7; weak D call: TRBD2 (6 bases). The CDR3 is made up of 14 amino acids. Germline assignment: CDR1 MNHNS and CDR2 SASEGT. V was clipped by 2 bases and J by 3 bases, with 11 bases between them. The CDR3 spells CASSESGGNYEQYF. CDR3 sequence (DNA): TGTGCCAGCAGTGAAAGTGGGGGGAACTACGAGCAGTACTTC.

This clone was seen a handful of times. V and J are TRBV7-2 and TRBJ1-2; no definite D call. Trimming pared 4 bases from V and 2 bases from J, leaving 11 bases between. The germline CDR1 and CDR2 sequences are SGHTA and FQGNSA. This CDR3 has 14 residues. The CDR3 DNA is TGTGCCAGCAGCTCCTTGACGGAGAACTATGGCTACACCTTC. The encoded protein is CASSSLTENYGYTF.

The CDR3 DNA reads TGTGCCAGCAGCCCCGGGACAGAAAACAATGAGCAGTTCTTC. Protein: CASSPGTENNEQFF. The rearrangement links TRBV6-6 to TRBJ2-1; 7 bases are a match to TRBD1. The CDR3 extends over 14 amino acids. Germline assignment: CDR1 MNHNY and CDR2 SVGAGI (reference sequence). Trimming at V came to 6 bases and at J to 5 bases, leaving 7 bases not matched to a gene.